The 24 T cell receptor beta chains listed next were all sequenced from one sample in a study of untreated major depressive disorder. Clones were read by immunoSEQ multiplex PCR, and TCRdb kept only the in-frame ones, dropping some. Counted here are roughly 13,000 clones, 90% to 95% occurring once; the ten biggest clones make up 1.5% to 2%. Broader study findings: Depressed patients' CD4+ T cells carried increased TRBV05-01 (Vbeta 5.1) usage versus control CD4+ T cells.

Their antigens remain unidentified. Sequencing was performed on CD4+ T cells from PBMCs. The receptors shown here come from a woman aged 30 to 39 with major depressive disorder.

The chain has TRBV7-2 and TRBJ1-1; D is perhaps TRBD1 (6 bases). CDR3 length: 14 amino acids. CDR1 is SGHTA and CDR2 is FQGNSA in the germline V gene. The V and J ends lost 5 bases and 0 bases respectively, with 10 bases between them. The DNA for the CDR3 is TGTGCCAGCAGCACCAGGGGCTTGAACACTGAAGCTTTCTTT. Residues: CASSTRGLNTEAFF.

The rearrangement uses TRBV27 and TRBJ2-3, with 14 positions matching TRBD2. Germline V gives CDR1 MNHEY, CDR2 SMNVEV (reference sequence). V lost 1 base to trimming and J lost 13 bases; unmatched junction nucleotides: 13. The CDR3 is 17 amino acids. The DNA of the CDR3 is TGTGCCAGCAGTTTATTGGGGACTAGCGGGAGAAGAGTCGGAAAGTATTTT. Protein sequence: CASSLLGTSGRRVGKYF.

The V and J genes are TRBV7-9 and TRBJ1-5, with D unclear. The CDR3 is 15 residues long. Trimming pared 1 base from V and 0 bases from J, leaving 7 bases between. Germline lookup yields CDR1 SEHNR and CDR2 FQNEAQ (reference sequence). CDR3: CASSLGHHSNQPQHF. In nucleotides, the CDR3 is TGTGCCAGCAGCTTAGGACACCATAGCAATCAGCCCCAGCATTTT.

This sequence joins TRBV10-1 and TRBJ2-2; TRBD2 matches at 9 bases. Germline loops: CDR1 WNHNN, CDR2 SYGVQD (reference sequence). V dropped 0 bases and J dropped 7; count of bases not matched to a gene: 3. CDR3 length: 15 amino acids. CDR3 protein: CASSESLAGNGELFF. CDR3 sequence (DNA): TGCGCCAGCAGTGAGTCCCTAGCGGGAAACGGGGAGCTGTTTTTT.

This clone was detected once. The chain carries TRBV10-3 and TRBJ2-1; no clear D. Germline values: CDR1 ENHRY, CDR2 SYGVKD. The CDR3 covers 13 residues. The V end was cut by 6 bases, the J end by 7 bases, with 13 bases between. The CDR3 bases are TGTGCCATCAGCGGCGCCCGCCCAAATGAGCAGTTCTTC. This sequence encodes CAISGARPNEQFF.

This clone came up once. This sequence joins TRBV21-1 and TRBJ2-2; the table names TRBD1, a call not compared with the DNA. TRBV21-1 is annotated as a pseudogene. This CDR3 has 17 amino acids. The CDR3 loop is CASISLDRGEGTGELFF. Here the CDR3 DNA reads TGTGCCAGCATCTCATTGGACAGGGGAGAGGGCACCGGGGAGCTGTTTTTT.

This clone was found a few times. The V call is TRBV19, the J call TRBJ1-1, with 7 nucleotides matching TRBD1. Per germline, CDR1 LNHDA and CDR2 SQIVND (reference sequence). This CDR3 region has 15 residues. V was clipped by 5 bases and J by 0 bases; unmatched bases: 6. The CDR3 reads CASSSRQGMNTEAFF. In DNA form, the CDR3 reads TGTGCCAGTAGTTCGAGACAGGGAATGAACACTGAAGCTTTCTTT.

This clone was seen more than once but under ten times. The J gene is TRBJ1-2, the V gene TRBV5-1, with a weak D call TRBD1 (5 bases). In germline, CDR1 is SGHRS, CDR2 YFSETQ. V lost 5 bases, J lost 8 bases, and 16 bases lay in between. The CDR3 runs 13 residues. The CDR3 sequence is CASSFDSMYGYTF. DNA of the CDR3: TGCGCCAGCAGTTTTGACAGCATGTACGGCTACACCTTC. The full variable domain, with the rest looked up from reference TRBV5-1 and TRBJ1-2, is KAGVTQTPRYLIKTRGQQVTLSCSPISGHRSVSWYQQTPGQGLQFLFEYFSETQRNKGNFPGRFSGRQFSNSRSEMNVSTLELGDSALYLCASSFDSMYGYTFGSGTRLTVV.

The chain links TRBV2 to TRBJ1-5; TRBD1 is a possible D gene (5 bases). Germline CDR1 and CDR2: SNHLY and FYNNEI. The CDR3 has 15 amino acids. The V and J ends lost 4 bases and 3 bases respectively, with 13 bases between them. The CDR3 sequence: CASSGQGRDNQPQHF. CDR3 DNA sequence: TGTGCCAGCAGTGGTCAGGGAAGGGACAATCAGCCCCAGCATTTT.

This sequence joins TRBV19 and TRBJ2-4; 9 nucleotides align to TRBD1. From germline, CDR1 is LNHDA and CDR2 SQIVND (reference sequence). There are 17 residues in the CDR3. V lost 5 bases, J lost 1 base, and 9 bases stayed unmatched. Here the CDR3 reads CASSDQGTGRAKNIQYF. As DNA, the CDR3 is TGTGCCAGTAGTGATCAGGGGACAGGGAGGGCCAAAAACATTCAGTACTTC. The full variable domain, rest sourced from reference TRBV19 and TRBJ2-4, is DGGITQSPKYLFRKEGQNVTLSCEQNLNHDAMYWYRQDPGQGLRLIYYSQIVNDFQKGDIAEGYSVSREKKESFPLTVTSAQKNPTAFYLCASSDQGTGRAKNIQYFGAGTRLSVL.

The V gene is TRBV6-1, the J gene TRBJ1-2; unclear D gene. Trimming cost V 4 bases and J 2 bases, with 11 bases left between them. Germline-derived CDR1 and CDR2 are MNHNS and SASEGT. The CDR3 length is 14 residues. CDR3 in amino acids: CASSGYPDNYGYTF. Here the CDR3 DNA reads TGTGCCAGCAGTGGCTACCCTGACAACTATGGCTACACCTTC.

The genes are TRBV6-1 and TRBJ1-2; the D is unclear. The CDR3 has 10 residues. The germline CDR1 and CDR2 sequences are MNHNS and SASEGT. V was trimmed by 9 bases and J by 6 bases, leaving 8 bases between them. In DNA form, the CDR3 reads TGTGCCAGTGGATGGGATGGCTACACCTTC. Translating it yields CASGWDGYTF.

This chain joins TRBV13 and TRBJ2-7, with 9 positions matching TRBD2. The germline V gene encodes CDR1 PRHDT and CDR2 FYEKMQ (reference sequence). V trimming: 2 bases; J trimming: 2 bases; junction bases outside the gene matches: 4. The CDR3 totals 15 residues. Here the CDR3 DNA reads TGTGCCAGCAGCTTATACCGCGGGAGGGCCTACGAGCAGTACTTC. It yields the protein CASSLYRGRAYEQYF. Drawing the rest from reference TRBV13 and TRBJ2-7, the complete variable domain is AAGVIQSPRHLIKEKRETATLKCYPIPRHDTVYWYQQGPGQDPQFLISFYEKMQSDKGSIPDRFSAQQFSDYHSELNMSSLELGDSALYFCASSLYRGRAYEQYFGPGTRLTVT.

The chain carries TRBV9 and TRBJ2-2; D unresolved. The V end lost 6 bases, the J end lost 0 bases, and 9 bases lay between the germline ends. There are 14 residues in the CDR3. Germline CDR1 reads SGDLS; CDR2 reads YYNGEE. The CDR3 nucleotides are TGTGCCAGCATTAGAGACTCGAACACCGGGGAGCTGTTTTTT. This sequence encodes CASIRDSNTGELFF.

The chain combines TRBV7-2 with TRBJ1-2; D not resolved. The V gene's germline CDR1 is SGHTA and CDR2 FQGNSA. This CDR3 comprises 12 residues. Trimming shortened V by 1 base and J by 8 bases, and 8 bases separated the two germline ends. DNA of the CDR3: TGTGCCAGCAGCTTAGTAGGTTCGGGCTACACCTTC. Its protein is CASSLVGSGYTF.

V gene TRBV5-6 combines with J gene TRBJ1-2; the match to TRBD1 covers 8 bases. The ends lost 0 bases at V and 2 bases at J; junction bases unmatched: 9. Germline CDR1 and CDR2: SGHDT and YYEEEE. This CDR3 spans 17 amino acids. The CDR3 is CASSLGSAGGGNYGYTF. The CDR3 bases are TGTGCCAGCAGCTTGGGTTCGGCAGGGGGCGGAAACTATGGCTACACCTTC.

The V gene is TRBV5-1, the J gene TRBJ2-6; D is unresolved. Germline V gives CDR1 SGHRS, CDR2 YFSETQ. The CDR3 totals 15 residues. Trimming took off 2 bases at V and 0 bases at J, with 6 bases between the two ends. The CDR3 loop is CASSLGHSGANVLTF. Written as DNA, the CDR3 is TGCGCCAGCAGCTTAGGGCACTCTGGGGCCAACGTCCTGACTTTC.

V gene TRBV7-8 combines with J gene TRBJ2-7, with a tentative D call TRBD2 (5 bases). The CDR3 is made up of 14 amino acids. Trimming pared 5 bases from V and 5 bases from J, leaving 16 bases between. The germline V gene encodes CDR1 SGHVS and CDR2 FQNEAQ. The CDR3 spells CASSKELEGNEQYF. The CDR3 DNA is TGTGCCAGCAGCAAGGAACTAGAGGGCAACGAGCAGTACTTC.

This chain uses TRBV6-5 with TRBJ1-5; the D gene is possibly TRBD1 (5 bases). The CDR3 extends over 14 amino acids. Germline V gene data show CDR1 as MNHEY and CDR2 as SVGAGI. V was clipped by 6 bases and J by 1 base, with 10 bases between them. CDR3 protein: CASSRRDSNQPQHF. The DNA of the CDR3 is TGTGCCAGCAGCCGCCGGGACAGCAATCAGCCCCAGCATTTT.

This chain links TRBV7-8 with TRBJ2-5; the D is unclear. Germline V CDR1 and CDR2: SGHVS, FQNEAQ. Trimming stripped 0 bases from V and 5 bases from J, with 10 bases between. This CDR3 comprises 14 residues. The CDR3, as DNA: TGTGCCAGCAGCTTAGCCCCCACCGGGGAGACCCAGTACTTC. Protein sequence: CASSLAPTGETQYF.

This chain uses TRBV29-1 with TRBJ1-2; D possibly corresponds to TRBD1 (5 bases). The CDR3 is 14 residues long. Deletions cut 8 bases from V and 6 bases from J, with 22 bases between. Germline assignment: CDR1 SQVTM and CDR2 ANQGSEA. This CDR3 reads CSTAPRAGVDGYTF. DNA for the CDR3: TGCAGCACCGCCCCCAGGGCGGGGGTGGATGGCTACACCTTC.

The chain's CDR3 is CASSQGVRNQPQHF. Written as DNA, the CDR3 is TGTGCCAGCTCACAGGGCGTGCGAAATCAGCCCCAGCATTTT. V is TRBV18 and J is TRBJ1-5; D remains ambiguous. The germline V gene encodes CDR1 KGHSH and CDR2 LQKENI. The CDR3 covers 14 residues. V was cut by 4 bases and J by 4 bases, with 11 bases left in between.

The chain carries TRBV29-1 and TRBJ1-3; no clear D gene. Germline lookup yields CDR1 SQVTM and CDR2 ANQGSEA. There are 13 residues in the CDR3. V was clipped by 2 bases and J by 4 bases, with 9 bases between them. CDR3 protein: CSVEKDTGNTIYF. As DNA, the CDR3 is TGCAGCGTTGAAAAGGATACAGGAAACACCATATATTTT.

The CDR3 loop is CAWSGGGSGELFF. CDR3 coding DNA: TGTGCCTGGAGCGGAGGGGGCTCCGGGGAGCTGTTTTTT. The chain has TRBV30 and TRBJ2-2; TRBD1 is a possible D gene (7 bases). This CDR3 has 13 amino acids. Between the trimmed V and J ends, which lost 3 bases and 6 bases, there was a span of 11 bases. Germline V lookup: CDR1 GTSNPN, CDR2 SVGIG (reference sequence).